This note documents a single TCR beta chain sequence. These data originate in a study of response to subunit inactivated influenza vaccine. TCRdb ran MiXCR on the RT-PCR reads and lists one entry per CDR3 protein. The table has about 540,000 distinct CDR3 sequences, around 21% seen once. The V end was cut by 1 base, the J end by 6 bases, with 15 bases between. CDR3 size: 15 residues. The germline V gene has CDR1 LNHNV and CDR2 YYDKDF (reference sequence). These data also formed part of another study, on T cells expressing NK-cell markers. That study reports: A 5'RACE template switching approach incorporating UMIs was used to make TCR beta cDNA. Of CD8+ T cells, about 1.0-8% belonged to dominant NKG2C+ clonotypes in several donors. Four of the donors also had these clonotypes leading their CD3+CD56-NKG2C+ fraction.

Specimen: CD4+ T cells sorted from PBMCs, collected about 12 days after vaccination. The sequence derives from a man aged 45-65 years who received an inactivated influenza vaccine. The chain links TRBV15 to TRBJ1-2; D possibly corresponds to TRBD1 (6 bases). The CDR3 nucleotides read TGTGCCACCAGCAGAGTGACTGAGGGGGATCATGGCTACACCTTC. Residues: CATSRVTEGDHGYTF.